Following are 32 T cell receptor beta chains from one sample sequenced in a study of response to subunit inactivated influenza vaccine. TCRdb recomputed calls from the RT-PCR reads with MiXCR, one row per CDR3 protein. The data contain about 780,000 distinct CDR3 sequences, about 18% of them seen just once; the ten biggest clones take up approximately 10%. Here the sequenced sample was PBMCs from blood, taken roughly 5 days after vaccination. Receptor source: a man between 45 and 60 years old who received an inactivated influenza vaccine.

This clonotype was counted at least ten times. This chain links TRBV12-3 or TRBV12-4 with TRBJ2-2; D is undetermined. The length of the CDR3 is 12 residues. V lost 3 bases and J 4 bases, leaving 3 bases between the germline ends. The CDR3 DNA follows: TGTGCCAGCAGTTTCTTCACCGGGGAGCTGTTTTTT. This codes for CASSFFTGELFF.

The rearrangement uses TRBV4-1 and TRBJ1-2; D might be TRBD1 (6 bases). The CDR3 is made up of 14 amino acids. Trimming pared 1 base from V and 8 bases from J, leaving 14 bases between. Per germline, CDR1 MGHRA and CDR2 YSYEKL. CDR3 amino acids: CASSQVAGEGGYTF. The CDR3 coding sequence is TGCGCCAGCAGCCAAGTCGCAGGGGAAGGAGGCTACACCTTC.

A few counts support this clonotype. The CDR3 region has the DNA TGTGCCAGCAGCCGCAGGGTCGGGACTAGCGGGAGCTCCTACGAGCAGTACTTC. Its protein is CASSRRVGTSGSSYEQYF. The chain is built from TRBV11-2 and TRBJ2-7, with 14 nucleotides matching TRBD2. Germline CDR1 is SGHAT and CDR2 is FQNNGV. V trimming: 5 bases; J trimming: 0 bases; junction bases outside the gene matches: 9. This CDR3 is built from 18 residues.

In DNA form, the CDR3 reads TGTGCCAGCAGCCAAACAGGGAGGGATCAGCCCCAGCATTTT. Translating it yields CASSQTGRDQPQHF. This chain uses TRBV3-1 with TRBJ1-5, with D possibly being TRBD1 (6 bases). V gave up 2 bases and J gave up 5 bases, with 10 bases separating them. Germline V gene data show CDR1 as LGHDT and CDR2 as YNNKEL (reference sequence). The CDR3 runs 14 residues. The full variable domain, its missing parts supplied by reference TRBV3-1 and TRBJ1-5, is DTAVSQTPKYLVTQMGNDKSIKCEQNLGHDTMYWYKQDSKKFLKIMFSYNNKELIINETVPNRFSPKSPDKAHLNLHINSLELGDSAVYFCASSQTGRDQPQHFGDGTRLSIL.

The chain is built from TRBV6-4 and TRBJ2-1; D assignment may be TRBD1 or TRBD2 (5 bases each). The CDR3 consists of 13 residues. Per germline, CDR1 MRHNA and CDR2 SNTAGT. Trimming stripped 0 bases from V and 11 bases from J, with 11 bases between. This CDR3 reads CASSDSTRGQQFF. The CDR3 coding sequence is TGTGCCAGCAGTGACTCGACAAGGGGACAGCAGTTCTTC.

There are a few counts of this clonotype. V gene TRBV7-2 combines with J gene TRBJ2-2; 12 bases map to TRBD1. Unmatched junction bases numbered 7, after V lost 0 bases and J lost 5 bases. The length of the CDR3 is 18 residues. Germline lookup yields CDR1 SGHTA and CDR2 FQGNSA. The CDR3 loop is CASSLASGTGGQTGELFF. DNA for the CDR3: TGTGCCAGCAGCTTAGCGAGCGGGACAGGGGGCCAAACCGGGGAGCTGTTTTTT. The full variable domain, with the rest looked up from reference TRBV7-2 and TRBJ2-2, is GAGVSQSPSNKVTEKGKDVELRCDPISGHTALYWYRQSLGQGLEFLIYFQGNSAPDKSGLPSDRFSAERTGGSVSTLTIQRTQQEDSAVYLCASSLASGTGGQTGELFFGEGSRLTVL.

This clonotype was picked up a small number of times. The chain employs TRBV28 and TRBJ1-1, with a weak D call TRBD1 (5 bases). Trimming pared 6 bases from V and 11 bases from J, leaving 22 bases between. Per the germline V gene, CDR1 is MDHEN and CDR2 is SYDVKM. This CDR3 region has 14 residues. This chain's CDR3 is CASSPSGGRRSAFF. In nucleotides, the CDR3 is TGTGCCAGCAGCCCGTCCGGGGGGAGACGTTCCGCTTTCTTT.

The rearrangement joins TRBV29-1 to TRBJ2-7; TRBD2 matches at 13 bases. Per the germline V gene, CDR1 is SQVTM and CDR2 is ANQGSEA. Trimming took 0 bases from V and 5 from J; bases not matched to a gene: 1. The CDR3 loop spans 14 amino acids. CDR3 residues: CSVEEGLAGNEQYF. CDR3 nucleotide sequence: TGCAGCGTTGAAGAGGGACTAGCGGGAAACGAGCAGTACTTC.

This clonotype has a handful of counts. The rearrangement links TRBV6-1 to TRBJ2-5, with 7 bases matching TRBD1. CDR1 is MNHNS and CDR2 is SASEGT in the germline V gene. The CDR3 runs to 17 residues. The trim removed 6 bases at V and 1 base at J, leaving 14 bases unmatched. The CDR3 DNA reads as TGTGCCAGCAGCCCGGGACAGAGTAATCATTTCCAAGAGACCCAGTACTTC. Translating gives CASSPGQSNHFQETQYF.

The table lists this clonotype with a few counts. The V and J genes are TRBV3-1 and TRBJ2-7, with 11 bases that match TRBD2. The V segment lost 6 bases and the J segment 2 bases; nucleotides outside the gene matches: 6. The CDR3 length is 15 residues. Germline values: CDR1 LGHDT, CDR2 YNNKEL (reference sequence). The CDR3 nucleotides read TGTGCCAGCAGTCTAGCGGGGGGACCTGCCTACGAGCAGTACTTC. Its translation is CASSLAGGPAYEQYF.

V usage is TRBV28 and J usage is TRBJ2-7, with TRBD2 matching over 12 bases. Germline values: CDR1 MDHEN, CDR2 SYDVKM. The CDR3 has 16 residues. Trimming cost V 5 bases and J 3 bases; bases outside gene matches: 8. The CDR3 region is CASSPPGLAGHYEQYF. The CDR3 DNA sequence: TGTGCCAGCAGTCCCCCCGGACTAGCGGGGCACTACGAGCAGTACTTC. Full variable domain (remainder filled in from reference TRBV28 and TRBJ2-7): DVKVTQSSRYLVKRTGEKVFLECVQDMDHENMFWYRQDPGLGLRLIYFSYDVKMKEKGDIPEGYSVSREKKERFSLILESASTNQTSMYLCASSPPGLAGHYEQYFGPGTRLTVT.

This chain links TRBV20-1 with TRBJ1-2; 7 nucleotides line up with TRBD1. This CDR3 spans 16 amino acids. V dropped 0 bases and J dropped 2; count of bases not matched to a gene: 9. The germline V gene encodes CDR1 DFQATT and CDR2 SNEGSKA (reference sequence). Here the CDR3 reads CSARDLKGAPNYGYTF. For the CDR3, the DNA is TGCAGTGCTAGAGATCTGAAGGGGGCGCCCAACTATGGCTACACCTTC.

This clonotype has more than one count but fewer than ten. The genes are TRBV24-1 and TRBJ2-2; TRBD1 might be the D (5 bases). Trimming stripped 3 bases from V and 4 bases from J, with 8 bases between. Looked up from germline, CDR1 is KGHDR and CDR2 is SFDVKD. This CDR3 comprises 14 residues. The chain's CDR3 is CATSDMGLTGELFF. The DNA for the CDR3 is TGTGCCACCAGTGATATGGGGCTCACCGGGGAGCTGTTTTTT.

V usage is TRBV29-1 and J usage is TRBJ1-4; D remains unclear. Trimming removed 5 bases from V and 4 bases from J, with 8 bases in between. In germline, CDR1 is SQVTM, CDR2 ANQGSEA. The length of the CDR3 is 12 residues. The CDR3 spells CSVRSDNEKLFF. Here the CDR3 DNA reads TGCAGCGTTCGATCGGATAATGAAAAACTGTTTTTT. Full variable domain (remainder filled in from reference TRBV29-1 and TRBJ1-4): SAVISQKPSRDICQRGTSLTIQCQVDSQVTMMFWYRQQPGQSLTLIATANQGSEATYESGFVIDKFPISRPNLTFSTLTVSNMSPEDSSIYLCSVRSDNEKLFFGSGTQLSVL.

This clonotype was counted ten times or more. V and J are TRBV29-1 and TRBJ2-7; unclear D gene. V was shortened by 6 bases and J by 2 bases, with 14 bases between the two germline ends. The CDR3 spans 13 residues. CDR1 SQVTM and CDR2 ANQGSEA come from the germline V gene. The CDR3 is CSVGWRGTYEQYF. In DNA form, the CDR3 reads TGCAGCGTCGGATGGCGCGGAACCTACGAGCAGTACTTC.

This clonotype was seen repeatedly, ten times or more. The chain uses TRBV20-1 and TRBJ2-1; possibly TRBD2 for D (5 bases). V lost 5 bases, J lost 6 bases, and 17 bases lay in between. The CDR3 extends over 14 amino acids. The germline CDR1 and CDR2 sequences are DFQATT and SNEGSKA (reference sequence). CDR3 coding DNA: TGCAGTGCTCCGATAACTCTAGCCCTCAATGAGCAGTTCTTC. It is translated as CSAPITLALNEQFF.

This clonotype occurred a few times. The chain carries TRBV10-3 and TRBJ1-2; D not certain. Trimming removed 2 bases from V and 2 bases from J, with 6 bases in between. The CDR3 contains 13 residues. The germline V gene has CDR1 ENHRY and CDR2 SYGVKD. The CDR3 loop reads CAISEKLNYGYTF. The CDR3 DNA reads as TGTGCCATCAGTGAGAAACTAAACTATGGCTACACCTTC.

The V call is TRBV3-1, the J call TRBJ2-7; 10 bases are shared with TRBD1. CDR1 is LGHDT and CDR2 is YNNKEL in the germline V gene (reference sequence). The V and J ends lost 3 bases and 6 bases, in that order; junction bases with no gene match: 8. The CDR3 is 15 residues long. The CDR3 reads CASSQTGTGVPEQYF. The CDR3 bases are TGTGCCAGCAGCCAGACCGGGACAGGGGTTCCCGAGCAGTACTTC.

The V gene is TRBV11-2, the J gene TRBJ1-5, with 7 positions matching TRBD1. The length of the CDR3 is 15 residues. The ends lost 3 bases at V and 4 bases at J; junction bases unmatched: 6. CDR1 SGHAT and CDR2 FQNNGV come from the germline V gene. CDR3 residues: CASSFSGGANQPQHF. CDR3 nucleotides: TGTGCCAGCAGCTTCTCAGGGGGGGCAAATCAGCCCCAGCATTTT.

The chain recombines TRBV29-1 with TRBJ2-5; 10 bases match TRBD2. The CDR3 contains 17 residues. The germline V gene encodes CDR1 SQVTM and CDR2 ANQGSEA. Trimming removed 6 bases from V and 0 bases from J; junction bases left unmatched: 13. Here the CDR3 reads CSVILAGPFQYQETQYF. CDR3 DNA: TGCAGCGTGATACTAGCGGGACCTTTCCAGTACCAAGAGACCCAGTACTTC.

V and J are TRBV6-2 or TRBV6-3 and TRBJ1-2; TRBD1 matches 8 bases. V trimming: 2 bases; J trimming: 7 bases; junction bases outside the gene matches: 6. The CDR3 sequence is 14 residues long. Germline V lookup: CDR1 MNHEY, CDR2 SVGEGT. The CDR3 nucleotides are TGTGCCAGCAGTTACAGCGGGACAGGAGTTGGCTACACCTTC. It yields the protein CASSYSGTGVGYTF.

The gene calls are TRBV5-5 and TRBJ2-3, with unresolved D. The CDR3 runs 15 residues. Germline V gene data show CDR1 as SGHKS and CDR2 as YYEKEE (reference sequence). Trimming shortened V by 0 bases and J by 4 bases, and 12 bases separated the two germline ends. The CDR3 nucleotides read TGTGCCAGCAGCTTGGTTTTGGGATTCGCAGATACGCAGTATTTT. This encodes CASSLVLGFADTQYF.

This clonotype has a handful of counts. The chain couples TRBV6-2 or TRBV6-3 to TRBJ2-7; 11 bases match TRBD2. CDR3 length equals 18 residues. Per germline, CDR1 MNHEY and CDR2 SVGEGT. The J segment lost 5 bases and the V segment lost 2 bases, leaving 14 bases of the junction unmatched. The CDR3 reads CASSYPRRASGGINEQYF. CDR3 nucleotides: TGTGCCAGCAGTTACCCCCGGCGGGCTAGCGGGGGGATCAACGAGCAGTACTTC.

The V and J genes are TRBV6-2 or TRBV6-3 and TRBJ2-7; possibly TRBD1 for D (6 bases). The germline V gene has CDR1 MNHEY and CDR2 SVGEGT. The CDR3 length is 13 residues. V shed 4 bases and J shed 2 bases, with 9 bases lying between them. CDR3 sequence reads: CASSSGAPYEQYF. In nucleotides, the CDR3 is TGTGCCAGCAGTTCAGGGGCCCCCTACGAGCAGTACTTC.

The chain joins TRBV4-2 to TRBJ2-3; no reliable D call. The CDR3 is 15 residues long. CDR1 is LGHNA and CDR2 is YNFKEQ in the germline V gene. Trimming took off 1 base at V and 2 bases at J, with 10 bases between the two ends. The CDR3 reads CASSQVRSDTDTQYF. The CDR3 bases are TGTGCCAGCAGCCAAGTAAGAAGCGACACAGATACGCAGTATTTT.

The rearrangement joins TRBV7-2 to TRBJ2-7; 13 bases agree with TRBD2. The CDR3 has 14 residues. Germline V gives CDR1 SGHTA, CDR2 FQGNSA. V trimming: 3 bases; J trimming: 6 bases; junction bases outside the gene matches: 2. The CDR3: CASSFGTSGIEQYF. As DNA, the CDR3 is TGTGCCAGCAGCTTTGGGACTAGCGGGATCGAGCAGTACTTC. The full variable domain, completed using reference TRBV7-2 and TRBJ2-7, is GAGVSQSPSNKVTEKGKDVELRCDPISGHTALYWYRQSLGQGLEFLIYFQGNSAPDKSGLPSDRFSAERTGGSVSTLTIQRTQQEDSAVYLCASSFGTSGIEQYFGPGTRLTVT.

CDR3: CASSSGGLTYNEQFF. The CDR3 DNA reads as TGTGCCAGCAGCAGCGGGGGGTTAACCTACAATGAGCAGTTCTTC. This chain joins TRBV7-2 and TRBJ2-1; 9 nucleotides align to TRBD2. J gave up 2 bases and V 5 bases, and 4 bases lay outside the gene matches. Germline V gene data show CDR1 as SGHTA and CDR2 as FQGNSA. CDR3 length: 15 residues. Complete variable domain (other parts from reference TRBV7-2 and TRBJ2-1): GAGVSQSPSNKVTEKGKDVELRCDPISGHTALYWYRQSLGQGLEFLIYFQGNSAPDKSGLPSDRFSAERTGGSVSTLTIQRTQQEDSAVYLCASSSGGLTYNEQFFGPGTRLTVL.

This clonotype has a handful of counts. V is TRBV20-1 and J is TRBJ2-3, with 13 bases fitting TRBD2. The J segment lost 2 bases and the V segment lost 8 bases, leaving 4 bases of the junction unmatched. Per germline, CDR1 DFQATT and CDR2 SNEGSKA (reference sequence). The CDR3 spans 14 residues. CDR3 sequence reads: CSIGTSGITDTQYF. The CDR3 DNA follows: TGCAGTATCGGGACTAGCGGGATCACAGATACGCAGTATTTT.

The V gene is TRBV18, the J gene TRBJ2-2; tentatively, D is TRBD2 (5 bases). This CDR3 spans 15 amino acids. Germline assignment: CDR1 KGHSH and CDR2 LQKENI. Trimming took 3 bases from V and 3 from J, leaving 11 bases between them. The CDR3 region is CASSPRAGDTGELFF. The CDR3 nucleotides are TGTGCCAGCTCACCCCGGGCCGGGGACACCGGGGAGCTGTTTTTT. Based on the CDR3 plus reference TRBV18 and TRBJ2-2, the full variable domain is NAGVMQNPRHLVRRRGQEARLRCSPMKGHSHVYWYRQLPEEGLKFMVYLQKENIIDESGMPKERFSAEFPKEGPSILRIQQVVRGDSAAYFCASSPRAGDTGELFFGEGSRLTVL.

This chain links TRBV6-1 with TRBJ1-1; 7 bases map to TRBD1. There are 14 residues in the CDR3. V shed 6 bases, J shed 4 bases, and the junction held 8 bases outside the gene matches. CDR1 is MNHNS and CDR2 is SASEGT in the germline V gene. The CDR3 DNA sequence: TGTGCCAGCAGGTCTGACAGGGTGATCACTGAAGCTTTCTTT. This sequence encodes CASRSDRVITEAFF.

The CDR3 DNA reads TGTGCCAGCAGCCAGGGACAGAGAAATCAGCCCCAGCATTTT. Translated: CASSQGQRNQPQHF. The chain couples TRBV5-8 to TRBJ1-5; 7 bases line up with TRBD1. The CDR3 is 14 residues long. The germline gives CDR1 SGHTS, CDR2 YDEGEE. J gave up 4 bases and V 4 bases, and 5 bases lay outside the gene matches.

As for this clonotype: A much larger clone is a single base away; this may be a read error. The CDR3, as DNA: TGCAGCGTTGCTCGTGGCGATGAGCAGCTCTTC. It encodes CSVARGDEQLF. The chain recombines TRBV29-1 with TRBJ2-1, with D unclear. The CDR3 is made up of 11 amino acids. Germline CDR1 is SQVTM and CDR2 is ANQGSEA.